These 6 T cell receptor beta chains share one sample of origin, sequenced in a study of early T cells in non-severe SARS-CoV-2 infection. TCRdb reprocessed the 5' RACE reads via MiXCR and lists one record per CDR3 protein. The sample holds 30,000 to 45,000 distinct CDR3 sequences, roughly 4% seen once. The specimen was whole blood. The receptors here all came from an adult who was a healthcare worker with PCR-confirmed SARS-CoV-2 infection or an uninfected control (not recorded which).

This clonotype was picked up many times. V usage is TRBV7-9 and J usage is TRBJ1-1, with D hard to call. The CDR3 contains 13 residues. The V gene lost 0 bases and the J gene lost 7 bases, with 9 bases spanning the gap. Per germline, CDR1 SEHNR and CDR2 FQNEAQ (reference sequence). This CDR3 reads CASSLARTNEAFF. The CDR3 DNA is TGTGCCAGCAGCTTAGCGCGGACGAATGAAGCTTTCTTT.

The table lists this clonotype with many counts. This chain uses TRBV9 with TRBJ2-1; 13 nucleotides match TRBD2. Germline V lookup: CDR1 SGDLS, CDR2 YYNGEE. This CDR3 has 17 residues. V shed 4 bases, J shed 5 bases, and the junction held 9 bases outside the gene matches. In DNA form, the CDR3 reads TGTGCCAGCAGCCAGACTAGCGGGGGGCCCCTCGACAATGAGCAGTTCTTC. This codes for CASSQTSGGPLDNEQFF.

This clonotype showed up many times. This chain joins TRBV7-2 and TRBJ1-1; D is perhaps TRBD1 (6 bases). Germline values: CDR1 SGHTA, CDR2 FQGNSA. Trimming removed 5 bases from V and 4 bases from J, with 17 bases in between. This CDR3 has 15 amino acids. In DNA, the CDR3 is TGTGCCAGCAGCCCCGGACAGCCCGGGAGCACTGAAGCTTTCTTT. This sequence encodes CASSPGQPGSTEAFF.

The V and J genes are TRBV12-3 or TRBV12-4 and TRBJ1-2, with 7 bases identical to TRBD1. The CDR3 totals 11 residues. V dropped 5 bases and J dropped 13; count of bases not matched to a gene: 7. The CDR3 nucleotides read TGTGCCAGCAGTAAAGGACAGGCGGGCACCTTC. This gives the protein CASSKGQAGTF.

This clonotype showed up many times. The chain employs TRBV5-1 and TRBJ1-2, with D possibly TRBD1 on 5 matching bases. V was shortened by 0 bases and J by 2 bases, with 8 bases between the two germline ends. The CDR3 is 14 amino acids. CDR1 and CDR2 (germline): SGHRS, YFSETQ. The CDR3 DNA follows: TGCGCCAGCAGCTTGGACAGGACAAACTATGGCTACACCTTC. It specifies CASSLDRTNYGYTF.

This clonotype was counted many times. CDR3 sequence reads: CASSLKSGGAENTGELFF. CDR3 DNA sequence: TGTGCCAGCAGCCTGAAAAGCGGGGGCGCGGAGAACACCGGGGAGCTGTTTTTT. V usage is TRBV4-2 and J usage is TRBJ2-2; 8 nucleotides agree with TRBD2. The length of the CDR3 is 18 residues. Germline loops: CDR1 LGHNA, CDR2 YNFKEQ. Trimming at V came to 4 bases and at J to 1 base, leaving 11 bases not matched to a gene.